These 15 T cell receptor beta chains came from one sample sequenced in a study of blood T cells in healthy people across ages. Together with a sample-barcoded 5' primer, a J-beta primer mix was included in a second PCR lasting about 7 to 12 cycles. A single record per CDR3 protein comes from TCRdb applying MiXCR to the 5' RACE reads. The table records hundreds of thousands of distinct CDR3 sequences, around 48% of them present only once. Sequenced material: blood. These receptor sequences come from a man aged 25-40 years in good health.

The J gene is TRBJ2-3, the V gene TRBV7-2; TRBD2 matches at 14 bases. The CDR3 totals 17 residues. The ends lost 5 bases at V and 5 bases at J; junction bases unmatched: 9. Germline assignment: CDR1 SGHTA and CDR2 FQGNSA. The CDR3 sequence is CASSVPTSGGALDTQYF. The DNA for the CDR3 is TGTGCCAGCAGCGTCCCGACTAGCGGGGGGGCTCTAGATACGCAGTATTTT. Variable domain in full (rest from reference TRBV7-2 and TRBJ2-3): GAGVSQSPSNKVTEKGKDVELRCDPISGHTALYWYRQSLGQGLEFLIYFQGNSAPDKSGLPSDRFSAERTGGSVSTLTIQRTQQEDSAVYLCASSVPTSGGALDTQYFGPGTRLTVL.

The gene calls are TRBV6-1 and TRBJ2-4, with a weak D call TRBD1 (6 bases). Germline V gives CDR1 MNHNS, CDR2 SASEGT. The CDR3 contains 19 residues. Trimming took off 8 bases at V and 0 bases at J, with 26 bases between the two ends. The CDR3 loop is CASPKSAARDNLAKNIQYF. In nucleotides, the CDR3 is TGTGCCAGCCCGAAATCTGCCGCCCGGGACAACCTAGCCAAAAACATTCAGTACTTC.

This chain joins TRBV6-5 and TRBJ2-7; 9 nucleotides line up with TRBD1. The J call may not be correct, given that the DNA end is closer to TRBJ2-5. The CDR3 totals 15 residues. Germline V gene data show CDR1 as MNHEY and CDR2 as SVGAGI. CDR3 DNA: TGTGCCAGCAGTGGATTACAGGGGGCAGGAGAGACCCAGTACTTC. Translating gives CASSGLQGAGETQYF.

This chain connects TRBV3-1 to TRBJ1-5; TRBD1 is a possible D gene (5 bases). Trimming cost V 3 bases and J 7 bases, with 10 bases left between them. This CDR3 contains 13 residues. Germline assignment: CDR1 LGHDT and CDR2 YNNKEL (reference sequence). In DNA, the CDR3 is TGTGCCAGCAGCCAGACAGTTCGCCAGCCCCAGCATTTT. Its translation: CASSQTVRQPQHF.

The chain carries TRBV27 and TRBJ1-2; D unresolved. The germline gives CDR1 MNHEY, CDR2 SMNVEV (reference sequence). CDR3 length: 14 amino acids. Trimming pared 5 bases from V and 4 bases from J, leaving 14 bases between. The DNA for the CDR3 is TGTGCCAGCAGTCCACGCCGGGGTCTCTATGGCTACACCTTC. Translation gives CASSPRRGLYGYTF.

CDR3 nucleotides: TGTGCCAGCAGTAGACAGATTAGCAATCAGCCCCAGCATTTT. Translation gives CASSRQISNQPQHF. The rearrangement uses TRBV6-1 and TRBJ1-5; maybe TRBD1 (5 bases). The CDR3 covers 14 residues. Trimming left V 5 bases short and J 0 bases short, with 8 bases between. Looked up from germline, CDR1 is MNHNS and CDR2 is SASEGT.

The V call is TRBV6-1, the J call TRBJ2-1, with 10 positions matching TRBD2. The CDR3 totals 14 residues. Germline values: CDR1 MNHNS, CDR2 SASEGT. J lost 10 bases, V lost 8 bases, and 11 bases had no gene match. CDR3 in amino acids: CASRLAGRSDEQFF. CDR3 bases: TGTGCCAGCCGACTAGCGGGCCGGTCCGACGAGCAGTTCTTC.

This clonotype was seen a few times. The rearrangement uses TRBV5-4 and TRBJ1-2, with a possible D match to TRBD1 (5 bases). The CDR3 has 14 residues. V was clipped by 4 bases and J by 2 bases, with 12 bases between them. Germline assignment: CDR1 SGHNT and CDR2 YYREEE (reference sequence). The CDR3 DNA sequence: TGTGCCAGCAGCACACCGGACACAAACTATGGCTACACCTTC. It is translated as CASSTPDTNYGYTF.

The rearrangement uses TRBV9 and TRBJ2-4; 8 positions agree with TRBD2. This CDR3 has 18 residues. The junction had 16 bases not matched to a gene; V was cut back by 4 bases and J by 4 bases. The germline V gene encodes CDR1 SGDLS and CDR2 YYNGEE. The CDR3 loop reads CASSNPNSGKGLKNIQYF. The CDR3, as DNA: TGTGCCAGCAGCAACCCGAATAGCGGGAAGGGTTTGAAAAACATTCAGTACTTC. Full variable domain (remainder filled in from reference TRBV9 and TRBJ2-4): DSGVTQTPKHLITATGQRVTLRCSPRSGDLSVYWYQQSLDQGLQFLIQYYNGEERAKGNILERFSAQQFPDLHSELNLSSLELGDSALYFCASSNPNSGKGLKNIQYFGAGTRLSVL.

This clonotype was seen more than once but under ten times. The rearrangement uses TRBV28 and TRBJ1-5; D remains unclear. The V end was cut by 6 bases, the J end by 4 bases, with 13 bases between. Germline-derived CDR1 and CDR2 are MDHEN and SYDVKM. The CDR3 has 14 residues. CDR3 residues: CASSFGWDNQPQHF. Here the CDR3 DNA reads TGTGCCAGCAGCTTTGGATGGGATAATCAGCCCCAGCATTTT.

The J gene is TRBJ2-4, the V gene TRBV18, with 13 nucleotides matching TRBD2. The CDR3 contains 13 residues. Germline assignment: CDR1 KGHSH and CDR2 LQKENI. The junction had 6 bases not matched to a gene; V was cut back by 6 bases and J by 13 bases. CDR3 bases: TGTGCCAGCTCCGGGACTAGCGGGGAGAAGCAGTACTTC. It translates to CASSGTSGEKQYF.

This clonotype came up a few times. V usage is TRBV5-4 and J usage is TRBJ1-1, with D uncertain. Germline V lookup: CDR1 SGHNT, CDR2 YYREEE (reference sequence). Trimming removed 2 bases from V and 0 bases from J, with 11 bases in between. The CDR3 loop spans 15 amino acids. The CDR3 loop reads CASSLNERMNTEAFF. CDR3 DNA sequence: TGTGCCAGCAGCTTAAACGAGCGGATGAACACTGAAGCTTTCTTT.

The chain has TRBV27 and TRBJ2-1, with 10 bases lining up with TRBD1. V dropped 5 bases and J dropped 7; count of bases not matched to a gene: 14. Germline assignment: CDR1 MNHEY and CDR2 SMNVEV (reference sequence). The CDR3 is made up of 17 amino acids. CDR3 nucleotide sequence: TGTGCCAGCAGTCCTATACGGACAGGGGGTCCTTGGAATGAGCAGTTCTTC. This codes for CASSPIRTGGPWNEQFF.

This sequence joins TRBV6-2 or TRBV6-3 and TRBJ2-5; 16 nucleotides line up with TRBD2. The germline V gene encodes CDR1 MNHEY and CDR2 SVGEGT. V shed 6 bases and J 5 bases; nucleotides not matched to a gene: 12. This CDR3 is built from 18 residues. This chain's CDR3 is CASRFPGTSGGARETQYF. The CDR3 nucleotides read TGTGCCAGCAGATTTCCCGGGACTAGCGGGGGGGCCCGTGAGACCCAGTACTTC.

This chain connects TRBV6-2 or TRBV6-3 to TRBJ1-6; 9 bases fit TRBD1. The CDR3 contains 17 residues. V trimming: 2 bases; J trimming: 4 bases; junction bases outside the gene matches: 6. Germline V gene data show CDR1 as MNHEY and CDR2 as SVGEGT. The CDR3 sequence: CASSYKTGGVYNSPLHF. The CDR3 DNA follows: TGTGCCAGCAGTTACAAGACAGGGGGTGTATATAATTCACCCCTCCACTTT.